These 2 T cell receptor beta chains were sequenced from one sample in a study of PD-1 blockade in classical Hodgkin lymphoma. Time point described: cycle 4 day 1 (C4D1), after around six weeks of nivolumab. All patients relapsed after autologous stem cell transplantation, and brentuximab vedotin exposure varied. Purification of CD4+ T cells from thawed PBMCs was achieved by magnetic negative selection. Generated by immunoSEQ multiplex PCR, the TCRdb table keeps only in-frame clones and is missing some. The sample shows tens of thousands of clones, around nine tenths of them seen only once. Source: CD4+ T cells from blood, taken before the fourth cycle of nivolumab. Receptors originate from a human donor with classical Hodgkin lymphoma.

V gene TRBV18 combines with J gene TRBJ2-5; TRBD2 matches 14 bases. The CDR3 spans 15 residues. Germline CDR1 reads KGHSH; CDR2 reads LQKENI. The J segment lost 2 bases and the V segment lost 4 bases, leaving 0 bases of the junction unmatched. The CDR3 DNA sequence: TGTGCCAGCTCACGACTAGCGGGAGGGCAAGAGACCCAGTACTTC. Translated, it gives CASSRLAGGQETQYF. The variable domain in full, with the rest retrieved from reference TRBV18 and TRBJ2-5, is NAGVMQNPRHLVRRRGQEARLRCSPMKGHSHVYWYRQLPEEGLKFMVYLQKENIIDESGMPKERFSAEFPKEGPSILRIQQVVRGDSAAYFCASSRLAGGQETQYFGPGTRLLVL.

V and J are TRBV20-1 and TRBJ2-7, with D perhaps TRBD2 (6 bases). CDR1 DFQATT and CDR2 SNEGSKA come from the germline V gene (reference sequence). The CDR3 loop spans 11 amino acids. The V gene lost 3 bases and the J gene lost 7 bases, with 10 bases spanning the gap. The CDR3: CSASGAGEQYF. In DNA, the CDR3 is TGCAGTGCTAGCGGGGCGGGGGAGCAGTACTTC.